This T cell receptor beta chain was found in a study of blood T cell repertoires in COVID-19. Overall study context: T cells, B-cell-depleted T cells, or PBMCs supplied cDNA or gDNA.

Germline assignment: CDR1 SGHTA and CDR2 FQGNSA. CDR3 length: 14 amino acids. The V and J ends lost 8 bases and 2 bases, in that order; junction bases with no gene match: 2. Authors' processing steps: Researchers report that nucleated cell counts were estimated from reference gene primer amplification. Clones were sequenced by immunoSEQ multiplex PCR, and TCRdb holds only the in-frame ones, with some missing. The V and J calls and the clone size are those of that table, but D and trimming were determined from the DNA. The sample has a few hundred thousand clones; roughly nine tenths are singletons. Participant age was roughly 18 to 90 years, and participants resided in roughly 25 US areas.

J is TRBJ2-7 and V is TRBV7-2; TRBD2 aligns across 14 bases. Sequences were obtained from PBMCs or T cells enriched from blood (not recorded which). This TCR was recovered from a woman in her 30s who had recovered from COVID-19. The CDR3 loop reads CASGTSGSTYEQYF. Here the CDR3 DNA reads TGTGCCAGCGGGACTAGCGGGAGTACCTACGAGCAGTACTTC.